Listed below are T cell receptor beta chains from one sample, sequenced in a study of blood T cell repertoires in COVID-19. TCRdb's copy holds only in-frame clones and misses some; the assay was immunoSEQ multiplex PCR. Among 150,000 or so clones listed, 92% were seen once. Sequencing input: peripheral blood. These TCRs come from a man aged 25 to 45 with COVID-19, enrolled during active disease. Each CDR3 is given with its conserved first and last residue. Each record gives: clone size, D gene, J gene, V gene, CDR3 DNA, CDR3 protein. A D gene is named only where the DNA matches it firmly. Size values are once, few and many counts, or a class for expanded clones, and some rows have none.

few,-,TRBJ1-1,TRBV5-6,TGTGCCAGCAGCTTGGCCGGGGGGAACACTGAAGCTTTCTTT,CASSLAGGNTEAFF
-,TRBD1,TRBJ1-1,TRBV9,TGTGCCAGCAGCCTCGAACCTCAGGGGGCTGAAGCTTTCTTT,CASSLEPQGAEAFF
-,TRBD1,TRBJ1-6,TRBV25-1,TGTGCCAGCAGCCGAGGACAGGGTGTGACACCCCTCCACTTT,CASSRGQGVTPLHF
-,-,TRBJ2-7,TRBV7-2,TGTGCCAGCAGCTTGTTTGAGACAGCAGGACAGCAGTACTTC,CASSLFETAGQQYF
-,-,TRBJ2-6,TRBV9,TGTGCCAGCAGCCCAACACAGGGTACCAACTCTGGGGCCAACGTCCTGACTTTC,CASSPTQGTNSGANVLTF
-,-,TRBJ1-1,TRBV19,TGTGCCAGTAGCGACAGCCTGAACACTGAAGCTTTCTTT,CASSDSLNTEAFF
-,TRBD1,TRBJ2-1,TRBV7-3,TGTGCCAGCAGCTCACAGGGGTACAATGAGCAGTTCTTC,CASSSQGYNEQFF
-,-,TRBJ2-5,TRBV11-2,TGTGCCAGCAGCCAGTACCAAGAGACCCAGTACTTC,CASSQYQETQYF
-,TRBD1,TRBJ2-3,TRBV29-1,TGCAGCGGTTGGACAGGGAATGGAGATACGCAGTATTTT,CSGWTGNGDTQYF
-,TRBD1,TRBJ2-1,TRBV2,TGTGCCAGCAGATTTAGTACAGGGACAGGGAATTCGAATGAGCAGTTCTTC,CASRFSTGTGNSNEQFF
-,-,TRBJ1-1,TRBV11-1,TGTGCCAGCAGCCATCGGGGAACAGTATTGATCACTGAAGCTTTCTTT,CASSHRGTVLITEAFF
-,-,TRBJ1-2,TRBV9,TGTGCCAGCAGCCCGAGGCCAACGGGGGGCGCTTATGGCTACACCTTC,CASSPRPTGGAYGYTF
-,TRBD1,TRBJ1-1,TRBV30,TGTGCCTGGAGTGGACAGGGGACTGCTGAAGCTTTCTTT,CAWSGQGTAEAFF
-,-,TRBJ1-2,TRBV24-1,TGTGCCACCAGTGGCCCTCTCGGGGACATCTATGGCTACACCTTC,CATSGPLGDIYGYTF
-,TRBD2,TRBJ2-2,TRBV7-8,TGTGCCAGCAGCTCCCCGGGGGATAGCGGGAAGAGCGGGGAGCTGTTTTTT,CASSSPGDSGKSGELFF
-,-,TRBJ1-5,TRBV7-2,TGTGCCAGCAGCGCTAGAGTGGGGCCCAATCAGCCCCAGCATTTT,CASSARVGPNQPQHF
-,TRBD1,TRBJ2-7,TRBV6-2/TRBV6-3,TGTGCCAGCAGTTCCAAGGACAGGGGGCACTACGAGCAGTACTTC,CASSSKDRGHYEQYF
-,-,TRBJ1-6,TRBV5-8,TGTGCCAGCAGCTGGGGTCCAGGGTTTCGGTTTTCACCCCTCCACTTT,CASSWGPGFRFSPLHF
-,-,TRBJ1-2,TRBV4-1,TGCGCCAGCAGCCAAGACCAGTTGCAGGGATGGTATGGCTACACCTTC,CASSQDQLQGWYGYTF
-,TRBD1,TRBJ1-1,TRBV4-3,TGCGCCAGCAGCCAAGATAGGGGGACAGGGAACTTCTTGGACACTGAAGCTTTCTTT,CASSQDRGTGNFLDTEAFF
-,TRBD1,TRBJ2-7,TRBV19,TGTGCCAGTAGTATCTCGACAGGGACCTACGAGCAGTACTTC,CASSISTGTYEQYF
-,-,TRBJ2-2,TRBV30,TGTGCCTGCGGGATCGGGGAGCTGTTTTTT,CACGIGELFF
-,TRBD1,TRBJ2-3,TRBV19,TGTGCCAGTAGTCAGGGGGCGCAAAGAGATACGCAGTATTTT,CASSQGAQRDTQYF
-,TRBD1,TRBJ2-7,TRBV18,TGTGCCAGCTCATCCGGGACAGGGGTCCACGAGCAGTACTTC,CASSSGTGVHEQYF
-,-,TRBJ1-6,TRBV27,TGTGCCAGCAGTTTCCGGGAACAGGGATTTCGTGGTTCACCCCTCCACTTT,CASSFREQGFRGSPLHF
-,-,TRBJ2-1,TRBV19,TGTGCCAGTAGTATCTGGGGGGGGGCTTACAATGAGCAGTTCTTC,CASSIWGGAYNEQFF